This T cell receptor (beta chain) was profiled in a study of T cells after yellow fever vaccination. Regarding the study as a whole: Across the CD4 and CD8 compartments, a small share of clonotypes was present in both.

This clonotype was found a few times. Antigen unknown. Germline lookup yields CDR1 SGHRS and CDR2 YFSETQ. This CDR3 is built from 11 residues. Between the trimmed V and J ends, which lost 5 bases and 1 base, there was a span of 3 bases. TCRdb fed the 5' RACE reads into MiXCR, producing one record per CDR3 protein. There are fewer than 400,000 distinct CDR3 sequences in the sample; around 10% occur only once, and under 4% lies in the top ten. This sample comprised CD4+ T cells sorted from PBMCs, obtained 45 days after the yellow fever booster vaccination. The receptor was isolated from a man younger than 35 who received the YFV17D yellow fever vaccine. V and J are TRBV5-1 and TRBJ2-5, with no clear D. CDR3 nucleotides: TGCGCCAGCAGGACCCAAGAGACCCAGTACTTC. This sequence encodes CASRTQETQYF.